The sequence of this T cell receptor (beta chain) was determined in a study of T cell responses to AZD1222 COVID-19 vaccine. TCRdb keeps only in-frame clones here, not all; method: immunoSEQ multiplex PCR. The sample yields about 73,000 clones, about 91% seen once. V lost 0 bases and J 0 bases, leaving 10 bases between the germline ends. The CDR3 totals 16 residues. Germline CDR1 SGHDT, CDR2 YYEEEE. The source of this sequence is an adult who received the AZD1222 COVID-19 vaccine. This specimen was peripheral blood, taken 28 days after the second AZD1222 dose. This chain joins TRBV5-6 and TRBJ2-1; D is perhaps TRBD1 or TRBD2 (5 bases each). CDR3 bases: TGTGCCAGCAGCTTGGACGCAGGGAGCTCCTACAATGAGCAGTTCTTC. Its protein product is CASSLDAGSSYNEQFF.